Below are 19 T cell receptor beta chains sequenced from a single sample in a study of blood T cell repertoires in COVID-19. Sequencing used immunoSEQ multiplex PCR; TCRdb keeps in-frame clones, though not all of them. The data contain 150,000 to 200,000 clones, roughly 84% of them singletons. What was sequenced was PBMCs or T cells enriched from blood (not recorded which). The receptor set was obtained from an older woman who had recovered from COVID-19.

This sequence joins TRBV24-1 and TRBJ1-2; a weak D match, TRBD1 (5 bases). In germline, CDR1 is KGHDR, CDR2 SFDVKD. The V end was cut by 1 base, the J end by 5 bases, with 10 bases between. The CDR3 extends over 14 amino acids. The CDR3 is CATSDLGTSYGYTF. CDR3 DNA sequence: TGTGCCACCAGTGATTTAGGGACTTCGTATGGCTACACCTTC.

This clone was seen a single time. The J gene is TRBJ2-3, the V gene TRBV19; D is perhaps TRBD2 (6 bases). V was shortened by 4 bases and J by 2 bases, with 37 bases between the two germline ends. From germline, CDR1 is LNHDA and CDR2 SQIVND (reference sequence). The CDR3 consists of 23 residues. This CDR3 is CASSTQTGVPGLEIPYHTDTQYF. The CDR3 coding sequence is TGTGCCAGTAGTACCCAGACGGGAGTACCGGGACTTGAAATCCCTTACCACACAGATACGCAGTATTTT.

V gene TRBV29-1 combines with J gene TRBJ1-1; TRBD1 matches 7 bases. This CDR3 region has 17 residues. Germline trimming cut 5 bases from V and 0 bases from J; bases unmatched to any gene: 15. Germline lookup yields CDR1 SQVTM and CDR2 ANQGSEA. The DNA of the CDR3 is TGCAGCGTTACCCCGGGACAGCGGGCGCCAATGAACACTGAAGCTTTCTTT. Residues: CSVTPGQRAPMNTEAFF.

As DNA, the CDR3 is TGTGCCAGTAGTATACGAGCACAGCCGAACACAGATACGCAGTATTTT. This encodes CASSIRAQPNTDTQYF. The genes are TRBV19 and TRBJ2-3; D is undetermined. Germline CDR1 LNHDA, CDR2 SQIVND (reference sequence). V lost 2 bases to trimming and J lost 2 bases, with 14 bases between them. CDR3 size: 16 residues.

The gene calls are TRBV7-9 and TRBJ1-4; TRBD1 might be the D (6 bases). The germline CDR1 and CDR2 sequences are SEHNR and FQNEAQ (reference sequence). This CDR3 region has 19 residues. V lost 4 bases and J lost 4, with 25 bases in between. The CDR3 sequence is CASSYAGGGLSTLNEKLFF. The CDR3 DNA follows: TGTGCCAGCAGCTATGCCGGCGGGGGCCTCTCTACGCTTAATGAAAAACTGTTTTTT.

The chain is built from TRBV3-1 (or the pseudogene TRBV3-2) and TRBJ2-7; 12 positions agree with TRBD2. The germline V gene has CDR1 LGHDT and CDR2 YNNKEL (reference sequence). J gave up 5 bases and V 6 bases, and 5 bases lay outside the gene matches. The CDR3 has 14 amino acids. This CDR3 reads CASRAGLAGHEQYF. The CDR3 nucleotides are TGTGCCAGCAGGGCGGGACTAGCGGGCCACGAGCAGTACTTC.

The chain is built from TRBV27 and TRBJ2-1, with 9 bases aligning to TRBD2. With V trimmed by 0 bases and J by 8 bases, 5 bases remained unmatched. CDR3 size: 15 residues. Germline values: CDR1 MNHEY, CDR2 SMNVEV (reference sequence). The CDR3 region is CASSLSSGSYDEQFF. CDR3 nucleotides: TGTGCCAGCAGTTTATCTAGCGGGAGTTACGATGAGCAGTTCTTC.

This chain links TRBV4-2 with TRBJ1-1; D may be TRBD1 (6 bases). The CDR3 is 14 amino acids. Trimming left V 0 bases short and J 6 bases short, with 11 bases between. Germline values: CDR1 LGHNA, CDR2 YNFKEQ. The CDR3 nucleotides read TGTGCCAGCAGCCAAGATCAGGGGAGGGCTGAAGCTTTCTTT. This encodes CASSQDQGRAEAFF.

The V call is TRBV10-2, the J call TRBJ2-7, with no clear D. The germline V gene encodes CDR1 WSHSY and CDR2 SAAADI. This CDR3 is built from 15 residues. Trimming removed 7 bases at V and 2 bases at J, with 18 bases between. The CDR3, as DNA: TGCGCCAGCACCGTGCGGCCGGAGCGTGCCTACGAGCAGTACTTC. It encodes CASTVRPERAYEQYF.

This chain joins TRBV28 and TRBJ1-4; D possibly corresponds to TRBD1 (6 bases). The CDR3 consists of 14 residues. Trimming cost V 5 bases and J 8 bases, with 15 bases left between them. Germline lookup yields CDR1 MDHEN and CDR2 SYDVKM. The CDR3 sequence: CASSPGGGLEKLFF. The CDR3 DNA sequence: TGTGCCAGCAGTCCGGGCGGGGGCCTAGAAAAACTGTTTTTT.

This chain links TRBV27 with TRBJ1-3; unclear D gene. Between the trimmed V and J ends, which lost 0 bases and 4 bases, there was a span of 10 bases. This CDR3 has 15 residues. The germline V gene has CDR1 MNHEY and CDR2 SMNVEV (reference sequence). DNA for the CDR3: TGTGCCAGCAGTTTATCAAGCGTCGGGGGAAACACCATATATTTT. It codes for CASSLSSVGGNTIYF.

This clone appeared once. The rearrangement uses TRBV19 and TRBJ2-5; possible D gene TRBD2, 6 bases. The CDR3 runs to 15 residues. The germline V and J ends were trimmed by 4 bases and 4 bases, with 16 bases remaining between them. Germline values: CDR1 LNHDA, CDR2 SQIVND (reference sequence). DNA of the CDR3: TGTGCCAGTAGTAAGGGCCGGGACTTGCGAGAGACCCAGTACTTC. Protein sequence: CASSKGRDLRETQYF.

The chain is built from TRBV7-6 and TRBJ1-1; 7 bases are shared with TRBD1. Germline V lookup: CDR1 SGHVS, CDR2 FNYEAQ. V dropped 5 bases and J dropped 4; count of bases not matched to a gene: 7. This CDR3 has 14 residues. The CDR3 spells CASSQRTGGTEAFF. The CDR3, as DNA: TGTGCCAGCAGCCAAAGGACAGGCGGCACTGAAGCTTTCTTT. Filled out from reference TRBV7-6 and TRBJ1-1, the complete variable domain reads GAGVSQSPRYKVTKRGQDVALRCDPISGHVSLYWYRQALGQGPEFLTYFNYEAQQDKSGLPNDRFSAERPEGSISTLTIQRTEQRDSAMYRCASSQRTGGTEAFFGQGTRLTVV.

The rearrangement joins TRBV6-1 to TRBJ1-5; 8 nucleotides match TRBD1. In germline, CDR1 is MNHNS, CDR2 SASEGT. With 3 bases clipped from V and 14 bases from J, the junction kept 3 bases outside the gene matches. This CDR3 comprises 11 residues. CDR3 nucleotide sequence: TGTGCCAGCAGTGACAGGGGGCCGGAGCATTTT. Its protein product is CASSDRGPEHF.

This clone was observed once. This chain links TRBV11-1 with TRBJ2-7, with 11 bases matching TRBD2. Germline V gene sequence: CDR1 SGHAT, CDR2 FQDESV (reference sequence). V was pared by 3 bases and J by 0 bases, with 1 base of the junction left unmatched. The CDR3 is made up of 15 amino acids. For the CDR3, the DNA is TGTGCCAGCAGCTTCACTAGCGGGAGCTCCTACGAGCAGTACTTC. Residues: CASSFTSGSSYEQYF.

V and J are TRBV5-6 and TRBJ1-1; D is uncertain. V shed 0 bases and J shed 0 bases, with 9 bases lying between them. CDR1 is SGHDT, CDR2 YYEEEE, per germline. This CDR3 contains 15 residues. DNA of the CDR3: TGTGCCAGCAGCTTGGGGAGGTTGGTGAACACTGAAGCTTTCTTT. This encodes CASSLGRLVNTEAFF.

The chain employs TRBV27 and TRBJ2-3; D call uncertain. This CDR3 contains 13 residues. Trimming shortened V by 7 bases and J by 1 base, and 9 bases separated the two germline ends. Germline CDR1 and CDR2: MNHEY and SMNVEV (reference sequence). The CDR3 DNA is TGTGCCAGCATCAAGCTAGGCACAGATACGCAGTATTTT. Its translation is CASIKLGTDTQYF.

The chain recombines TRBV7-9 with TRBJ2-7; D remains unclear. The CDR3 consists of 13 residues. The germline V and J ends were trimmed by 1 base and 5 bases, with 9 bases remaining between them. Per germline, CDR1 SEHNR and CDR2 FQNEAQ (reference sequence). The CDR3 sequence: CASSLGWQDEQYF. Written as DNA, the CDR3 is TGTGCCAGCAGCTTAGGGTGGCAAGACGAGCAGTACTTC.

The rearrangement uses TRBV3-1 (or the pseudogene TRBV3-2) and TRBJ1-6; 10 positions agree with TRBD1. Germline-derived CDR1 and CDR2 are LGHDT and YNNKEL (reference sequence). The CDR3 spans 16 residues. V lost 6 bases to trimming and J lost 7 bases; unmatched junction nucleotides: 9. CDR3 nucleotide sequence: TGTGCCAGCAGGGATCACTCGGGACAGGGGAATTCACCCCTCCACTTT. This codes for CASRDHSGQGNSPLHF.